These T cell receptor beta chains were read from a single sample in a study of beta chain features in type 1 diabetes. Sequencing was performed with immunoSEQ multiplex PCR; in TCRdb, only in-frame clones are kept and a portion is missing. The sample shows hundreds of thousands of clones, 13% of them seen only once. Sequencing was done on a sample of naive CD4+ T cells from blood. These receptors all come from a young man with type 1 diabetes. The CDR3 runs from the conserved cysteine through the conserved F or W. The D gene is left open where the match is weak. Clone size is given for some rows only: seen once, a few or many times, or a class if the clone is expanded.

CDR3 protein | CDR3 DNA | J gene | clone size | V gene | D gene
CAIKSRDTDTQYF | TGTGCCATCAAGTCCAGGGACACAGATACGCAGTATTTT | TRBJ2-3 | many | TRBV10-3 | .
CAWSVNPYNSPLHF | TGTGCCTGGAGTGTAAACCCATATAATTCACCCCTCCACTTT | TRBJ1-6 | few | TRBV30 | .
CASSFDRSVNYGYTF | TGTGCCAGCAGCTTCGACAGGTCGGTTAACTATGGCTACACCTTC | TRBJ1-2 | few | TRBV7-9 | .
CASSPWARQNTEAFF | TGTGCCAGCAGCCCCTGGGCCAGGCAGAACACTGAAGCTTTCTTT | TRBJ1-1 | . | TRBV7-2 | .
CATSRDRGPQETQYF | TGTGCCACCAGCAGAGATCGTGGGCCTCAAGAGACCCAGTACTTC | TRBJ2-5 | . | TRBV15 | .
CASSLPVERNGYTF | TGTGCCAGCAGCTTGCCTGTGGAGCGTAATGGCTACACCTTC | TRBJ1-2 | few | TRBV5-6 | .
CASSYGTAGTEAFF | TGTGCCAGCAGTTACGGGACAGCGGGCACTGAAGCTTTCTTT | TRBJ1-1 | few | TRBV6-6 | TRBD1
CASSYQGLAGTGELFF | TGTGCCAGCAGCTACCAGGGACTAGCGGGGACCGGGGAGCTGTTTTTT | TRBJ2-2 | few | TRBV7-3 | TRBD2
CAISVGGETQYF | TGTGCCATCAGTGTGGGGGGTGAGACCCAGTACTTC | TRBJ2-5 | few | TRBV10-3 | .
CASSLSRDRINSPLHF | TGTGCCAGCAGCTTATCCCGCGACAGGATAAATTCACCCCTCCACTTT | TRBJ1-6 | few | TRBV11-2 | .
CASSVGHDPYEQYF | TGTGCCAGCAGCGTGGGTCACGACCCCTACGAGCAGTACTTC | TRBJ2-7 | . | TRBV9 | .
CASSLEVFFTDTQYF | TGTGCCAGCAGCTTAGAAGTCTTCTTCACAGATACGCAGTATTTT | TRBJ2-3 | . | TRBV7-6 | .
CASRGHLNTEAFF | TGTGCCAGCAGGGGACACCTGAACACTGAAGCTTTCTTT | TRBJ1-1 | . | TRBV2 | .
CASSHPGQETYEQYF | TGCGCCAGCAGTCATCCCGGACAGGAGACCTACGAGCAGTACTTC | TRBJ2-7 | few | TRBV4-1 | TRBD1
CASSGSTGLTDTQYF | TGTGCCAGCAGCGGCTCGACCGGCCTCACAGATACGCAGTATTTT | TRBJ2-3 | few | TRBV9 | .
CASSTITVHSGETQYF | TGTGCCAGCAGTACGATAACGGTCCACTCTGGAGAGACCCAGTACTTC | TRBJ2-5 | few | TRBV28 | .
CASSTIGSNQPQHF | TGTGCCAGCAGTACTATTGGAAGCAATCAGCCCCAGCATTTT | TRBJ1-5 | . | TRBV6-1 | .
CASSLPSGGDEQYF | TGTGCCAGCAGTTTACCTAGCGGGGGTGACGAGCAGTACTTC | TRBJ2-7 | . | TRBV28 | TRBD2
CASSVTSGGYNEQFF | TGTGCCAGCAGTGTAACTAGCGGGGGTTACAATGAGCAGTTCTTC | TRBJ2-1 | few | TRBV27 | TRBD2
CASSLGAGLVRQPQHF | TGTGCCAGCAGCTTGGGGGCGGGACTCGTACGACAGCCCCAGCATTTT | TRBJ1-5 | few | TRBV5-6 | .
CASSRWVGGSTDTQYF | TGCGCCAGCAGCAGGTGGGTCGGGGGAAGCACAGATACGCAGTATTTT | TRBJ2-3 | . | TRBV4-1 | .
CASSFNRLNQPQHF | TGTGCCAGCAGCTTTAACAGACTAAATCAGCCCCAGCATTTT | TRBJ1-5 | . | TRBV7-2 | .
CACFRGSSSGANVLTF | TGTGCCTGCTTCAGGGGGTCAAGCTCTGGGGCCAACGTCCTGACTTTC | TRBJ2-6 | . | TRBV30 | TRBD1
CASRPSGLREQDTQYF | TGTGCCAGCAGGCCCTCAGGACTAAGGGAGCAAGATACGCAGTATTTT | TRBJ2-3 | few | TRBV6-6 | .
CASSLSGDYGYTF | TGTGCCAGCAGCTTGTCAGGGGACTATGGCTACACCTTC | TRBJ1-2 | . | TRBV5-6 | .
CASSKGARYTDTQYF | TGTGCCAGCAGCAAGGGGGCGCGGTACACAGATACGCAGTATTTT | TRBJ2-3 | few | TRBV7-6 | TRBD1
CASSIAASGSRETQYF | TGTGCCAGCTCAATAGCGGCTAGCGGGAGTAGAGAGACCCAGTACTTC | TRBJ2-5 | few | TRBV7-2 | TRBD2
CSGEGPTGANTEAFF | TGCAGCGGTGAGGGTCCTACAGGGGCAAACACTGAAGCTTTCTTT | TRBJ1-1 | few | TRBV29-1 | TRBD1
CASSPGLAADTQYF | TGTGCCAGCAGCCCCGGACTAGCAGCAGATACGCAGTATTTT | TRBJ2-3 | . | TRBV7-3 | TRBD2
CAWSDDLLVQPQHF | TGTGCCTGGAGTGATGATTTGCTGGTACAGCCCCAGCATTTT | TRBJ1-5 | . | TRBV30 | .
CASSLEQLSTDTQYF | TGCGCCAGCAGCCTGGAACAGTTGTCCACAGATACGCAGTATTTT | TRBJ2-3 | . | TRBV5-1 | .
CLWGRRGYTF | TGTTTATGGGGGCGAAGGGGCTACACCTTC | TRBJ1-2 | few | TRBV27 | .